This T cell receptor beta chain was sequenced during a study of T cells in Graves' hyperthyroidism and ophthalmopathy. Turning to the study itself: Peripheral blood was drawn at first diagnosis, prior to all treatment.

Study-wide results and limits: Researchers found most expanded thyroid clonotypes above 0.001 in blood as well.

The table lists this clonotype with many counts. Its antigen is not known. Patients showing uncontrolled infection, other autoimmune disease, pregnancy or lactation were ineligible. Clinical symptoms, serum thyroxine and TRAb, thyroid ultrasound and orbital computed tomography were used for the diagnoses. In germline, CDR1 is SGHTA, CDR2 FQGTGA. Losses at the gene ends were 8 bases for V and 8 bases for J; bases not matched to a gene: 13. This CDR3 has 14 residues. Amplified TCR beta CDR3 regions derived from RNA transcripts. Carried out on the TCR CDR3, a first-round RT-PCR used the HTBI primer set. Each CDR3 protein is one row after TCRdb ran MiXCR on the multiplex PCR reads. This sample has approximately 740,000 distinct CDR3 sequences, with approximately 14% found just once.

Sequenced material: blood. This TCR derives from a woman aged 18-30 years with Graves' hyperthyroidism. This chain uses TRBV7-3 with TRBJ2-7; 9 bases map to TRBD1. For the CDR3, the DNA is TGTGCCAGCGCGACGGGACAGGGATCTACGAAGCAGTACTTC. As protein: CASATGQGSTKQYF.